This T cell receptor (beta chain) emerged from a study of blood T cell repertoires in COVID-19. Germline CDR1 reads MNHEY; CDR2 reads SVGAGI. Germline trimming cut 10 bases from V and 6 bases from J; bases unmatched to any gene: 7. CDR3 length: 13 residues. TCRdb's table, derived via immunoSEQ multiplex PCR, lists solely in-frame clones and lacks some. The sample lists around 430,000 clones; about 83% were seen once. This TCR was recovered from a woman between 45 and 60 years old who had recovered from COVID-19. The chain uses TRBV6-5 and TRBJ1-5; 9 nucleotides line up with TRBD1. The sequenced sample was PBMCs or T cells enriched from blood (not recorded which). The CDR3 DNA reads as TGTGCCACCCGACAGGGGGAGAGTCAGCCCCAGCATTTT. This sequence encodes CATRQGESQPQHF.